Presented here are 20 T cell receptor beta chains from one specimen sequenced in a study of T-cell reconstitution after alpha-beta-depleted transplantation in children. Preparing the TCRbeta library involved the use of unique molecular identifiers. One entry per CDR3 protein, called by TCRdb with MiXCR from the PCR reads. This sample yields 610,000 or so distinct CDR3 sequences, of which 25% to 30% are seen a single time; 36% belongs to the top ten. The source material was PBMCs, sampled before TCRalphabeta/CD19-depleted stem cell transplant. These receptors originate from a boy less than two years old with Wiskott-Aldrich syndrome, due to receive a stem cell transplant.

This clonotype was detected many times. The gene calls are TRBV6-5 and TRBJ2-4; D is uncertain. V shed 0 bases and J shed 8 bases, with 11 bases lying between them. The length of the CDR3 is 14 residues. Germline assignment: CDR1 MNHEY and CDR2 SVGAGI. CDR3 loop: CASSYSGFGYIQYF. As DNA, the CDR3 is TGTGCCAGCAGTTACTCAGGCTTCGGGTACATTCAGTACTTC.

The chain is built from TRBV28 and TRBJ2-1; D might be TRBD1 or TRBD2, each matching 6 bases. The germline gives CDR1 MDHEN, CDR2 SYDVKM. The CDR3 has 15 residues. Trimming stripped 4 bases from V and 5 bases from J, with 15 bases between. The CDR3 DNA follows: TGTGCCAGCAGTTCGTTAGGGGGGCCCAACAATGAGCAGTTCTTC. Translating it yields CASSSLGGPNNEQFF.

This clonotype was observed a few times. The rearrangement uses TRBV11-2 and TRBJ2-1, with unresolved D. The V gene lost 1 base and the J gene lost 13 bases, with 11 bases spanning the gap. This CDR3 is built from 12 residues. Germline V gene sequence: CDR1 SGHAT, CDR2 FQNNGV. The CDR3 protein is CASSLGVGNQFF. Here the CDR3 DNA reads TGTGCCAGCAGCTTAGGAGTAGGTAATCAGTTCTTC.

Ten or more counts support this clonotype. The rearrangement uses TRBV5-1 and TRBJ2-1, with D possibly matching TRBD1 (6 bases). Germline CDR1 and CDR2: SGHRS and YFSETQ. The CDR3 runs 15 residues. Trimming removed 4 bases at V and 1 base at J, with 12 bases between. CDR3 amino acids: CASSLRQVSYNEQFF. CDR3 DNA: TGCGCCAGCAGCCTACGACAGGTTTCCTACAATGAGCAGTTCTTC.

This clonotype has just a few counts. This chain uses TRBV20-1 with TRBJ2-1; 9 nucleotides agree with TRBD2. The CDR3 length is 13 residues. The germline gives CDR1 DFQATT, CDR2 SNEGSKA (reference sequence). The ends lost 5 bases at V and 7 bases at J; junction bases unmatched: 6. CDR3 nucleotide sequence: TGCAGTGCTGATAGCGGGAGTTATAATGAGCAGTTCTTC. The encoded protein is CSADSGSYNEQFF.

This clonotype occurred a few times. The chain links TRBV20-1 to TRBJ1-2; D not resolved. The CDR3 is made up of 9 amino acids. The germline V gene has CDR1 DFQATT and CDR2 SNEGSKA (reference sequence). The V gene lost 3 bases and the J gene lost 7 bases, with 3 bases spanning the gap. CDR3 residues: CSASRGYTF. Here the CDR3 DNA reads TGCAGTGCTAGCCGTGGCTACACCTTC.

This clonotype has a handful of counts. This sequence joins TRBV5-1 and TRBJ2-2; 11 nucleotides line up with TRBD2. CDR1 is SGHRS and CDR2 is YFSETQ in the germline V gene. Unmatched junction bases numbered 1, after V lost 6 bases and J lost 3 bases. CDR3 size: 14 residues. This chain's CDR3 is CASKLAGDTGELFF. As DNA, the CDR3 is TGCGCCAGCAAACTAGCGGGAGACACCGGGGAGCTGTTTTTT.

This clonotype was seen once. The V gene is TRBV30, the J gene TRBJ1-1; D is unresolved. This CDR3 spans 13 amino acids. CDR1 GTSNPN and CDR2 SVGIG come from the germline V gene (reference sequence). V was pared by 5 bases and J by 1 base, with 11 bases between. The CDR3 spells CAWLLAGNTEAFF. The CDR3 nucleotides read TGTGCCTGGTTGCTTGCCGGGAACACTGAAGCTTTCTTT.

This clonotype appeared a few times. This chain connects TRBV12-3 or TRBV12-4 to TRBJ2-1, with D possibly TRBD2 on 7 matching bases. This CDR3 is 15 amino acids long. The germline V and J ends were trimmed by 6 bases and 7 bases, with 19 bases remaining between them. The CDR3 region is CASSPGGRGGNEQFF. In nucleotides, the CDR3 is TGTGCCAGCAGCCCCGGGGGGCGTGGGGGAAATGAGCAGTTCTTC.

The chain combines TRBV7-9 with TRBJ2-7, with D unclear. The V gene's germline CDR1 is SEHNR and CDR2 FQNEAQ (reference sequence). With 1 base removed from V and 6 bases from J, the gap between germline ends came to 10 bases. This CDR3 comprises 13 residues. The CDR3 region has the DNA TGTGCCAGCAGCTTAGAGGGCCCCTTCGAGCAGTACTTC. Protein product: CASSLEGPFEQYF.

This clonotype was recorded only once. Written as DNA, the CDR3 is TGCGCCAGCAGCTTGAGTTTGGATTCCTACGAGCAGTACTTC. This gives the protein CASSLSLDSYEQYF. V and J are TRBV5-1 and TRBJ2-7; unclear D gene. CDR1 is SGHRS, CDR2 YFSETQ, per germline. Trimming pared 1 base from V and 1 base from J, leaving 9 bases between. The CDR3 sequence is 14 residues long.

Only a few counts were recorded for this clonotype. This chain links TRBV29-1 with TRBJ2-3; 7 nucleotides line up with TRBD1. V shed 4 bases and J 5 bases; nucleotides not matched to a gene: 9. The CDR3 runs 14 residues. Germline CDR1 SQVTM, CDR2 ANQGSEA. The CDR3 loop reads CSVVARGPRDTQYF. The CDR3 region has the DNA TGCAGCGTTGTTGCAAGGGGGCCGAGAGATACGCAGTATTTT.

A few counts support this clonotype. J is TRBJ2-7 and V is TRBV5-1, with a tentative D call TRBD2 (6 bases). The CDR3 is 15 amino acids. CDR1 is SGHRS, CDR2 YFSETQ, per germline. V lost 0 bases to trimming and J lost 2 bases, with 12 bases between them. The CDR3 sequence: CASSLAGGLTYEQYF. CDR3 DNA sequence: TGCGCCAGCAGCTTGGCCGGGGGACTTACCTACGAGCAGTACTTC. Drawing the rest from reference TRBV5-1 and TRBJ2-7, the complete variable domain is KAGVTQTPRYLIKTRGQQVTLSCSPISGHRSVSWYQQTPGQGLQFLFEYFSETQRNKGNFPGRFSGRQFSNSRSEMNVSTLELGDSALYLCASSLAGGLTYEQYFGPGTRLTVT.

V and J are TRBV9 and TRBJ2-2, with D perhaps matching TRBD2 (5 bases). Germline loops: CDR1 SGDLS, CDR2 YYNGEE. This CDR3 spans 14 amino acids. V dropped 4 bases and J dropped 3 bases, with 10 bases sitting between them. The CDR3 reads CASSPWTDTGELFF. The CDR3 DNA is TGTGCCAGCAGCCCTTGGACTGACACCGGGGAGCTGTTTTTT. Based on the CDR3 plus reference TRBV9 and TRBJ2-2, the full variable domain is DSGVTQTPKHLITATGQRVTLRCSPRSGDLSVYWYQQSLDQGLQFLIQYYNGEERAKGNILERFSAQQFPDLHSELNLSSLELGDSALYFCASSPWTDTGELFFGEGSRLTVL.

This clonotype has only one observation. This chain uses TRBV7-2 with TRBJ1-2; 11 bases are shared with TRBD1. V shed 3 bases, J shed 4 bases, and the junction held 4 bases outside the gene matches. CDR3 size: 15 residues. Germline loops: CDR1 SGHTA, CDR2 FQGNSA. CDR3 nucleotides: TGTGCCAGCAGCTTGGGACAGGGGGTGGTCTATGGCTACACCTTC. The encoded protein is CASSLGQGVVYGYTF.

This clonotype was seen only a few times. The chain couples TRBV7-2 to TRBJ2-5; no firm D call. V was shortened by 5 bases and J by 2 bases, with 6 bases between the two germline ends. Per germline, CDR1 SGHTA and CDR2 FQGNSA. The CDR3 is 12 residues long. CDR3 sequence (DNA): TGTGCCAGCAGCACTACACAAGAGACCCAGTACTTC. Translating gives CASSTTQETQYF.

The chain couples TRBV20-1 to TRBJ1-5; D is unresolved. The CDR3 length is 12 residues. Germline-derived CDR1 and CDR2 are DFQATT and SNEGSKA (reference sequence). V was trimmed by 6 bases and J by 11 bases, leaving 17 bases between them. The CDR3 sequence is CSAGRPGLAQHF. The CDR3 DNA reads TGCAGTGCCGGACGACCGGGCCTGGCCCAGCATTTT.

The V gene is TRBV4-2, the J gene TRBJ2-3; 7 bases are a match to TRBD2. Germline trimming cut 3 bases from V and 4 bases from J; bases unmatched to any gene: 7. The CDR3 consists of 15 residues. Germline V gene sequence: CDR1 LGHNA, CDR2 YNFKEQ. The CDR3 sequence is CASSQPHTSADTQYF. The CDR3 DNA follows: TGTGCCAGCAGCCAGCCTCATACTAGCGCAGATACGCAGTATTTT.

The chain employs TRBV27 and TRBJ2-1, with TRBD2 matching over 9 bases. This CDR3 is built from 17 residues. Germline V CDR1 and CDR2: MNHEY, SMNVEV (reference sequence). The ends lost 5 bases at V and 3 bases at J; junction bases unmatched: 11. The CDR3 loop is CASSPLQAGGLYNEQFF. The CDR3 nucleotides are TGTGCCAGCAGTCCGCTCCAAGCGGGAGGCCTCTACAATGAGCAGTTCTTC.

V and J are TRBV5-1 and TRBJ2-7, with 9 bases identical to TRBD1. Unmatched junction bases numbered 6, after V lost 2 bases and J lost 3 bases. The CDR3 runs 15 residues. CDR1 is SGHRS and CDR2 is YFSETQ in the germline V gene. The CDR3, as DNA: TGCGCCAGCAGCTTACAGGGGGCATCAGACTACGAGCAGTACTTC. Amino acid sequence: CASSLQGASDYEQYF.